This TCR beta chain was identified in a study of CD8+CD57+ T cells in acquired aplastic anemia. Turning to the study itself: The mean DNA yield obtained from sorted CD4+ and CD8+ cells came to 3 to 3.5 ug. Findings and caveats of the study: Patients shared twenty-nine CD8+ CDR3 sequences with controls. Statistical testing detected no significant gap in CD8+ Simpson's diversity between patients and controls.

In the case of this clonotype: The antigen is unknown.

J lost 6 bases, V lost 5 bases, and 10 bases had no gene match. This CDR3 has 14 amino acids. Germline assignment: CDR1 DFQATT and CDR2 SNEGSKA (reference sequence). Genomic DNA constituted the template upon which TCR beta VDJ and CDR3 profiling was performed. TCRdb called the reads again in MiXCR, with one record for every CDR3 protein. The sample has approximately 250,000 distinct CDR3 sequences; roughly 82% are singletons. Only patients with CD8+CD57+ cell expansion on flow cytometry were chosen for sequencing. Sampling of blood occurred while the patients had still received no therapy. The clonotype comes from a human donor with aplastic anemia. Sequences were obtained from sorted CD4+, CD8+, or CD8+CD57+ T cells (not recorded which) from PBMCs. V and J are TRBV20-1 and TRBJ1-5; 7 bases match TRBD1. The CDR3 DNA follows: TGCAGTGCTTCTACCGGGACAGTCCCTCAGCCCCAGCATTTT. As protein: CSASTGTVPQPQHF.